This is a list of T cell receptor beta chains from one sample in a study of blood T cell repertoires in COVID-19. TCRdb keeps only in-frame clones here, not all; method: immunoSEQ multiplex PCR. The sample includes hundreds of thousands of clones, 70% to 90% seen only once; the top ten take around 3.3%. Sequencing was done on a sample of PBMCs or T cells enriched from blood (not recorded which). These receptors were obtained from a woman in her 40s with acute COVID-19. CDR3s include the opening cysteine and the closing phenylalanine or tryptophan. The D gene is left open where the match is weak. Not all rows give a size; the values are once, few, many and, for expanded clones, a class.

j_call v_call clone_size d_call cdr3_nt cdr3_aa
TRBJ1-1 TRBV7-8 . . TGTGCCAGCAGCTTGGCAGGAAATGCTTTCTTT CASSLAGNAFF
TRBJ1-2 TRBV19 . TRBD1 TGTGCCAGTAGTAGTCAGGGGGCGAACTATGGCTACACCTTC CASSSQGANYGYTF
TRBJ2-7 TRBV27 . . TGTGCCAGCAGTTTATCCCAGGGTTCGTCCTACGAGCAGTACTTC CASSLSQGSSYEQYF
TRBJ1-6 TRBV2 . . TGTGCCAGCAGTGAAGCGGCCGGGAGGAATTCACCCCTCCACTTT CASSEAAGRNSPLHF
TRBJ2-3 TRBV4-2 . . TGTGCCAGCAGCCGCCCCCGGGCTGTGGGGGCTAGCACAGATACGCAGTATTTT CASSRPRAVGASTDTQYF
TRBJ1-6 TRBV11-2 . . TGTGCCAGCAGCCTTCAGGGGACCAATAATTCACCCCTCCACTTT CASSLQGTNNSPLHF
TRBJ2-7 TRBV2 . . TGTGCCAGCAGGAGGGACGGGAGCTCCTACGAGCAGTACTTC CASRRDGSSYEQYF
TRBJ2-1 TRBV30 . TRBD1 TGTGCCCAGAGACAGGGTCTCCACAATGAGCAGTTCTTC CAQRQGLHNEQFF
TRBJ2-7 TRBV29-1 few TRBD1 TGCAGCGTGACGACAGGACAGGGAGGCGAGCAGTACTTC CSVTTGQGGEQYF
TRBJ1-4 TRBV28 . TRBD1 TGTGCCAGCAGTTTATCACAGGGGGTAGGTGAAAAACTGTTTTTT CASSLSQGVGEKLFF
TRBJ2-1 TRBV29-1 . . TGCAGCGGGACTGTTTCCTACAATGAGCAGTTCTTC CSGTVSYNEQFF
TRBJ1-2 TRBV2 . . TGTGCCAGCAGTGAAGCATATGGCTACTATGGCTACACCTTC CASSEAYGYYGYTF
TRBJ2-1 TRBV4-1 . . TGCGCCAGCAGCGCCCCTATGCTTGAGCAGTTCTTC CASSAPMLEQFF
TRBJ2-2 TRBV10-3 . TRBD2 TGTGCCACAACACCAGCCGGACTAGCGGGAGTCGGGGAGCTGTTTTTT CATTPAGLAGVGELFF
TRBJ2-1 TRBV7-2 . TRBD2 TGTGCCAGCAGCTCCACTAGCGGGAGCTCCTACAATGAGCAGTTCTTC CASSSTSGSSYNEQFF
TRBJ2-7 TRBV4-1 . . TGCGCCAGCAGCCAAGAACCGGGGTCCTACGAGCAGTACTTC CASSQEPGSYEQYF
TRBJ1-1 TRBV7-6 . . TGTGCCAGCAGCTTCATTTGGAACACTGAAGCTTTCTTT CASSFIWNTEAFF
TRBJ2-2 TRBV3-1/TRBV3-2 . TRBD1 TGTGCCAGCAGCCGCACAGGGGGACGGAACACCGGGGAGCTGTTTTTT CASSRTGGRNTGELFF
TRBJ2-7 TRBV10-1 . . TGCGCCAGCAGCCCAACATTGGACAGACCCTACGAGCAGTACTTC CASSPTLDRPYEQYF
TRBJ1-1 TRBV30 . . TGTGCCTGGAGACGGGGCACTGAAGCTTTCTTT CAWRRGTEAFF
TRBJ2-5 TRBV19 . TRBD2 TGTGCCAGTAGCCCCCGGACTAGCGGGAGGCAAGAGACCCAGTACTTC CASSPRTSGRQETQYF
TRBJ2-1 TRBV5-4 . TRBD2 TGTGCCAGCACCCTTACTCGGGGGGGCAATGAGCAGTTCTTC CASTLTRGGNEQFF
TRBJ2-7 TRBV5-6 . TRBD1 TGTGCCAGCAGCCAAGACAGGGGCCTCTTCGAGCAGTACTTC CASSQDRGLFEQYF
TRBJ2-1 TRBV30 . TRBD2 TGTGCCTGGAGTGAATTACTAGCGGGAGCCCCGAGCTCCTACAATGAGCAGTTCTTC CAWSELLAGAPSSYNEQFF
TRBJ2-7 TRBV6-2/TRBV6-3 . . TGTGCCAGCAGTCGAACTCAGGGTTACGAGCAGTACTTC CASSRTQGYEQYF
TRBJ2-3 TRBV5-1 . . TGCGCCAGCAGCCCGGAGGCGACAGATACGCAGTATTTT CASSPEATDTQYF
TRBJ2-3 TRBV5-1 . . TGCGCCAGCAGTCCGGGGGGCACAGATACGCAGTATTTT CASSPGGTDTQYF
TRBJ1-2 TRBV29-1 . TRBD1 TGCAGCGCGACGGACAGGGGTAACTATGGCTACACCTTC CSATDRGNYGYTF
TRBJ2-7 TRBV6-5 . TRBD1 TGTGCCAGCAGTTACTCTGGGGACAGACCCTACGAGCAGTACTTC CASSYSGDRPYEQYF
TRBJ2-1 TRBV6-4 . . TGTGCCAGCAGTGACTCAGGGGACTCGGCCGGGAACGCGCAGTTCTTC CASSDSGDSAGNAQFF
TRBJ2-1 TRBV9 . TRBD2 TGTGCCAGCAGCCCACTAGCGGGAGAGGGAGGTGAGCAGTTCTTC CASSPLAGEGGEQFF
TRBJ1-6 TRBV27 . TRBD1 TGTGCCAGCAGTCAGGGACAGGGAATCACACCCCTCCACTTT CASSQGQGITPLHF
TRBJ2-5 TRBV30 . TRBD2 TGTGCCTGGTCGGCCCGGGGACTAGCGGGATCTGAGACCCAGTACTTC CAWSARGLAGSETQYF
TRBJ2-2 TRBV11-2 . . TGTGCCAGCAGGTCCATCTGGGCACCCGGCGAGCTGTTTTTT CASRSIWAPGELFF
TRBJ1-1 TRBV5-4 . TRBD1 TGTGCCAGCAGCTCCGGGACAGGGATTGGCACTGAAGCTTTCTTT CASSSGTGIGTEAFF
TRBJ1-3 TRBV7-9 . . TGTGCCAGCAGCCAACCTGACAGGGGAAACACCATATATTTT CASSQPDRGNTIYF
TRBJ2-1 TRBV7-2 . TRBD2 TGTGCCAGCAGCTCTACTAGCGTTTCCTACAATGAGCAGTTCTTC CASSSTSVSYNEQFF
TRBJ2-5 TRBV5-4 . TRBD1 TGTGCCAGCAACGCACGGGACAGGGTTGAGACCCAGTACTTC CASNARDRVETQYF
TRBJ1-2 TRBV19 . . TGTGCCAGTACGAGGGTTTTCGACTATGGCTACACCTTC CASTRVFDYGYTF
TRBJ2-1 TRBV18 . TRBD2 TGTGCCAGCTCAGCACGGCCGACTAGCGGGAGATATAATGAGCAGTTCTTC CASSARPTSGRYNEQFF
TRBJ2-7 TRBV11-2 . TRBD1 TGTGCCAGCAGGCCCGGGACAGGGACCTACGAGCAGTACTTC CASRPGTGTYEQYF